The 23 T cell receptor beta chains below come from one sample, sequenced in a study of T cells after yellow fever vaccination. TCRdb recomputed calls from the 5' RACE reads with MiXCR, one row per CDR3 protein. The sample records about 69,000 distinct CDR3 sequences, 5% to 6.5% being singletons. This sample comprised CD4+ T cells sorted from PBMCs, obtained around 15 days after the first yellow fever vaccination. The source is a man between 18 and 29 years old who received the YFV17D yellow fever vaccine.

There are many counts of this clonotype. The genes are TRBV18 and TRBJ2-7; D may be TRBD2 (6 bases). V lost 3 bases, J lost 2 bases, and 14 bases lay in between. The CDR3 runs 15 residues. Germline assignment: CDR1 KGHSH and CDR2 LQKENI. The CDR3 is CASSPMVLATYEQYF. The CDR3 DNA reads TGTGCCAGCTCACCTATGGTACTAGCCACCTACGAGCAGTACTTC.

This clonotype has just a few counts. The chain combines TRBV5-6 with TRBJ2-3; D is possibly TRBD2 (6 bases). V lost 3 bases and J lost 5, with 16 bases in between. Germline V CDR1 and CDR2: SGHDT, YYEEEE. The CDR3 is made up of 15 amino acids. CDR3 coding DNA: TGTGCCAGCAGCTCGGCGGGCGCGGGGAAAGATACGCAGTATTTT. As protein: CASSSAGAGKDTQYF.

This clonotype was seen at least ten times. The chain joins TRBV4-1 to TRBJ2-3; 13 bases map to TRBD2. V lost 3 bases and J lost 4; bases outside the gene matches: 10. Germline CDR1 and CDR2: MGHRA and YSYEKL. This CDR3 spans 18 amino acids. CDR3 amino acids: CASSQRLAGGQLPDTQYF. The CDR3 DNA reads TGCGCCAGCAGCCAGAGACTAGCGGGGGGCCAGCTTCCAGATACGCAGTATTTT.

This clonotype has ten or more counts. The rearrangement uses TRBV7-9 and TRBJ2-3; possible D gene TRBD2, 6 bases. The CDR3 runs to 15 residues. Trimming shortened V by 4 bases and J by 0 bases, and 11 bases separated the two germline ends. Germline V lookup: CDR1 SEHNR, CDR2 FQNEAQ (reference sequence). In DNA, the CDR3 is TGTGCCAGCAGCTCATTAGCGGAGAGCACAGATACGCAGTATTTT. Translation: CASSSLAESTDTQYF.

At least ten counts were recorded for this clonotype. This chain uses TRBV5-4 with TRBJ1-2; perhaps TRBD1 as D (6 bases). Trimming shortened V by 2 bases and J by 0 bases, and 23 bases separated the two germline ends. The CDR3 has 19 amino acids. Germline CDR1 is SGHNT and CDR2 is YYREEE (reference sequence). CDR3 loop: CASSFSLSFPGAPNYGYTF. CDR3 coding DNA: TGTGCCAGCAGCTTCTCCCTTAGTTTTCCGGGGGCGCCTAACTATGGCTACACCTTC.

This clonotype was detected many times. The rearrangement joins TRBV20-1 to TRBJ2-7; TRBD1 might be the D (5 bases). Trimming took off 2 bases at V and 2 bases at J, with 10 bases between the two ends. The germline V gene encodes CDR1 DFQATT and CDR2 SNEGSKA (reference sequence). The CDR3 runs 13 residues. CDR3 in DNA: TGCAGTGCTAGACAGGGAAGTGCCTACGAGCAGTACGTC. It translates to CSARQGSAYEQYV.

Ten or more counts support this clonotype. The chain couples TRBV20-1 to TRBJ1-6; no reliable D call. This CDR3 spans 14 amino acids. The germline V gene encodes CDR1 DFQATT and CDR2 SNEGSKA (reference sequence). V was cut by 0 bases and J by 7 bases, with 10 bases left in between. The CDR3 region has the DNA TGCAGTGCTAGAGATCTTCCCCTCAATTCACCCCTCCACTTT. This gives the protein CSARDLPLNSPLHF.

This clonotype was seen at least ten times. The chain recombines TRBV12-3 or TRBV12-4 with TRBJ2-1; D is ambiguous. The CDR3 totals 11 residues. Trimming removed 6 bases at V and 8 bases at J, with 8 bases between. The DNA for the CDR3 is TGTGCCAGCAGACGAGTCGATGAGCAGTTCTTC. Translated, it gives CASRRVDEQFF.

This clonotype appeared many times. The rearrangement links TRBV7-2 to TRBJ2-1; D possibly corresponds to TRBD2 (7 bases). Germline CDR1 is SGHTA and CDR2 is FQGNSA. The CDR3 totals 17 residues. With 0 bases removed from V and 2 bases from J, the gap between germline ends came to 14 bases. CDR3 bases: TGTGCCAGCAGCTTAGCCGGTCGGGGGGCCACCTACAATGAGCAGTTCTTC. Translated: CASSLAGRGATYNEQFF.

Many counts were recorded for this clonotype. CDR3 loop: CASSLPSPGTYNEQFF. The CDR3 region has the DNA TGCGCCAGCAGCCTTCCATCCCCAGGGACCTACAATGAGCAGTTCTTC. The chain links TRBV5-1 to TRBJ2-1; possible D gene TRBD1, 5 bases. V was clipped by 4 bases and J by 2 bases, with 16 bases between them. The V gene's germline CDR1 is SGHRS and CDR2 YFSETQ. The CDR3 consists of 16 residues.

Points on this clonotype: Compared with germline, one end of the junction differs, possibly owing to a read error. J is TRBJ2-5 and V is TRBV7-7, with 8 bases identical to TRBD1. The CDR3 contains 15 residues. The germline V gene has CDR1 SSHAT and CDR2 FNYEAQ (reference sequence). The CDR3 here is CASSLDGQGSETQYF. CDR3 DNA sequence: TGTGCTAGCAGCTTAGATGGACAGGGAAGCGAGACCCAGTACTTC. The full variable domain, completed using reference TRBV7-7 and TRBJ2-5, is GAGVSQSPRYKVTKRGQDVTLRCDPISSHATLYWYQQALGQGPEFLTYFNYEAQPDKSGLPSDRFSAERPEGSISTLTIQRTEQRDSAMYRCASSLDGQGSETQYFGPGTRLLVL.

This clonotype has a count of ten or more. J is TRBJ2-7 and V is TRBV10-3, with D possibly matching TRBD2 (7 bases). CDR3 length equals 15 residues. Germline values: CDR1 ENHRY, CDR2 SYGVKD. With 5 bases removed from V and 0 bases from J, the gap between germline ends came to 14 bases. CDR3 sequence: CAISLGGASSYEQYV. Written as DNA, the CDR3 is TGTGCCATCAGTCTAGGGGGGGCCAGCTCCTACGAGCAGTACGTC.

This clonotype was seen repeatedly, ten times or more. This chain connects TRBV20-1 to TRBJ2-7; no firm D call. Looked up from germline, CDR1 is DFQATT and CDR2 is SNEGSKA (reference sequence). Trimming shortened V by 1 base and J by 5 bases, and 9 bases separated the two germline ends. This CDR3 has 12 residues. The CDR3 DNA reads TGCAGTGCTAGAGGGACGATCGACGAGCAGTACGTC. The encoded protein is CSARGTIDEQYV.

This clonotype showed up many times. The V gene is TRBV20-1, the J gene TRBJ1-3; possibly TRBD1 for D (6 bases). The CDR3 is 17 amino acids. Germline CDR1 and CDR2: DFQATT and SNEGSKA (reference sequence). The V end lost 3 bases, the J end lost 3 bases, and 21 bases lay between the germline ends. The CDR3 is CSARGGRLGELGNTIYF. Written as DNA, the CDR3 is TGCAGTGCTAGGGGGGGCCGCTTGGGGGAACTTGGAAACACCATATATTTT.

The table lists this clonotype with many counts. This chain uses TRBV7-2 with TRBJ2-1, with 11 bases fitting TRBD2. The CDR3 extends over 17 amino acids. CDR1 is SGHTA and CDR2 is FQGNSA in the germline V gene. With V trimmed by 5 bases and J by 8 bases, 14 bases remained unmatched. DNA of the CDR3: TGTGCCAGCAGCAAAGACAATAGCGGGGGGGCTGAAGATGAGCAGTTCTTC. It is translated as CASSKDNSGGAEDEQFF.

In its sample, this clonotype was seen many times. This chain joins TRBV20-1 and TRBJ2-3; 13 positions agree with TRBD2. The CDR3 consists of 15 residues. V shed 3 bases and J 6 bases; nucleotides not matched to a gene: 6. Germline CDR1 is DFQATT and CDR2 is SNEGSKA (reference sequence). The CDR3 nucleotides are TGCAGTGCTAGTGGACTAGCGGGGGTACGGGATACGCAGTATTTT. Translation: CSASGLAGVRDTQYF.

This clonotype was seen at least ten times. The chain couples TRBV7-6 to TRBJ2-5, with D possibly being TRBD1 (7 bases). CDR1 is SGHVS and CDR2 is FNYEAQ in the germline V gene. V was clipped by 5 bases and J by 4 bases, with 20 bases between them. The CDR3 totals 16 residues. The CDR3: CASSRASGGWGETQYF. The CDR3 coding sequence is TGTGCCAGCAGCAGAGCATCAGGGGGGTGGGGAGAGACCCAGTACTTC.

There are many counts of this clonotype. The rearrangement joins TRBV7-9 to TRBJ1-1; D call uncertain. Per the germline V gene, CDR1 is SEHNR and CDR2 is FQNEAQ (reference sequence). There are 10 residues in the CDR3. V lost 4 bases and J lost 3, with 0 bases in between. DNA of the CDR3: TGTGCCAGCAGCTACACTGAAGCTTTCTTT. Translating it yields CASSYTEAFF.

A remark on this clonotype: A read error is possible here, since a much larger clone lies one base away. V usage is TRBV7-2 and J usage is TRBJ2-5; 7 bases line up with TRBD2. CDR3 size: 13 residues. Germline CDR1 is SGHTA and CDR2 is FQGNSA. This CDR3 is CASSYPGHAGGDF. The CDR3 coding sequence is TGTGCCAGCAGCTACCCCGGGCATGCTGGGGGGGACTTC.

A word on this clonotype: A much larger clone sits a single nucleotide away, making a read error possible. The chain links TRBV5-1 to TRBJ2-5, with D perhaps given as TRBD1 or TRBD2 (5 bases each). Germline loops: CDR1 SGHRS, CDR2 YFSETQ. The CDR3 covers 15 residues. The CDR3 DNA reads TGCGCCAGCAGCCTACTTTTGAGGGGCCAAGAGACCCACTACTTC. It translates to CASSLLLRGQETHYF.

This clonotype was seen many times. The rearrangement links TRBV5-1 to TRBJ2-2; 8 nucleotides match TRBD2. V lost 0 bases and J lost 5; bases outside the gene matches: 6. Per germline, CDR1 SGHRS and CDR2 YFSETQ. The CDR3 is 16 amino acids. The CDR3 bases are TGCGCCAGCAGCTTGGTCCCCGGGGGGGCTACCGGGGAGCTGTTTTTT. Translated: CASSLVPGGATGELFF.

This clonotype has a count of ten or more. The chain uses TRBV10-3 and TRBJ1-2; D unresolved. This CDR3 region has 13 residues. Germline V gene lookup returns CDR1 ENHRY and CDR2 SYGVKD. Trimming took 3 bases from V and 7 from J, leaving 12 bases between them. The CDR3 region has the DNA TGTGCCATCAGTGACGGACCCCTCGCTGGCTACACCTTC. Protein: CAISDGPLAGYTF.

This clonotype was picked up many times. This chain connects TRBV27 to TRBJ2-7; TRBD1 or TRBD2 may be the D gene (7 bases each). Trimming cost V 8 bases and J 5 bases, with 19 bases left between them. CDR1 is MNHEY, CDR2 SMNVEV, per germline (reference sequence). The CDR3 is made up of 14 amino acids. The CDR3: CASSQAAGGDEQYF. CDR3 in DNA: TGTGCCAGCTCCCAAGCGGCAGGGGGGGACGAGCAGTACTTC.